A single sample is the source of the 18 T cell receptor beta chains below, sequenced in a study of PD-L1 blockade in urothelial cancer. TCRdb keeps only in-frame clones here, not all; method: immunoSEQ multiplex PCR. The sample lists tens of thousands of clones, around 85% seen once, with 13% to 15% in the top ten. This sample's time point: pretreatment peripheral blood. Sequenced material: PBMCs, taken around atezolizumab (anti-PD-L1) treatment. The receptor set was obtained from a man aged 55 to 70 with urothelial cancer.

The chain joins TRBV2 to TRBJ2-7; D is unresolved. The ends were cut back, 5 bases at V and 6 bases at J, with 14 bases in the middle. This CDR3 spans 13 amino acids. CDR1 and CDR2 from the germline V gene are SNHLY and FYNNEI. CDR3 in DNA: TGTGCCAGCAGTCCCATTATACTACGCGAGCAGTACTTC. Protein sequence: CASSPIILREQYF.

The chain joins TRBV5-1 to TRBJ2-5; 8 bases agree with TRBD2. The CDR3 is 16 amino acids. V gave up 4 bases and J gave up 1 base; unmatched junction bases: 9. Germline CDR1 is SGHRS and CDR2 is YFSETQ. The CDR3 DNA reads as TGCGCCAGCAGCGTCACGGCGGGAGGACTCCAAGAGACCCAGTACTTC. Translating it yields CASSVTAGGLQETQYF.

The chain joins TRBV9 to TRBJ2-3; D perhaps matches TRBD2 (7 bases). From germline, CDR1 is SGDLS and CDR2 YYNGEE. The CDR3 runs to 23 residues. The germline V and J ends were trimmed by 4 bases and 0 bases, with 36 bases remaining between them. The CDR3 sequence: CASSRTQGFGGGASKGSTDTQYF. Written as DNA, the CDR3 is TGTGCCAGCAGCAGGACGCAGGGCTTTGGAGGGGGGGCCAGTAAGGGAAGCACAGATACGCAGTATTTT.

This clone occurred once. The V gene is TRBV30, the J gene TRBJ2-3; D might be TRBD2 (6 bases). The length of the CDR3 is 16 residues. Germline loops: CDR1 GTSNPN, CDR2 SVGIG (reference sequence). The V end lost 2 bases, the J end lost 4 bases, and 19 bases lay between the germline ends. The CDR3 DNA is TGTGCCTGGAGTACACCGGGACCAGGAGGGGCAGATACGCAGTATTTT. Amino acids: CAWSTPGPGGADTQYF.

The chain couples TRBV18 to TRBJ2-1, with D tentatively TRBD2 (5 bases). The CDR3 runs 15 residues. CDR1 KGHSH and CDR2 LQKENI come from the germline V gene. V lost 5 bases to trimming and J lost 0 bases, with 11 bases between them. The CDR3 reads CASSADLSSYNEQFF. The CDR3 coding sequence is TGTGCCAGCTCAGCGGACTTGAGCTCCTACAATGAGCAGTTCTTC.

The rearrangement uses TRBV9 and TRBJ1-3; D not resolved. Trimming stripped 3 bases from V and 5 bases from J, with 6 bases between. Germline V gives CDR1 SGDLS, CDR2 YYNGEE. This CDR3 is 12 amino acids long. CDR3: CASSAYRNTIYF. CDR3 bases: TGTGCCAGCAGCGCCTACCGAAACACCATATATTTT.

This clone was recorded a few times. The CDR3 DNA follows: TGTGCCAGCACACAGGGGCTAAACTATGGCTACACCTTC. Translation gives CASTQGLNYGYTF. The V call is TRBV6-1, the J call TRBJ1-2, with 7 nucleotides matching TRBD1. The CDR3 is made up of 13 amino acids. The germline V gene has CDR1 MNHNS and CDR2 SASEGT. The junction had 4 bases not matched to a gene; V was cut back by 7 bases and J by 2 bases.

V and J are TRBV9 and TRBJ2-2, with TRBD2 matching 7 bases. Germline assignment: CDR1 SGDLS and CDR2 YYNGEE. There are 15 residues in the CDR3. V dropped 4 bases and J dropped 2; count of bases not matched to a gene: 5. CDR3: CASSRTSSNTGELFF. The CDR3 DNA reads as TGTGCCAGCAGCAGGACTAGTTCAAACACCGGGGAGCTGTTTTTT.

The chain has TRBV5-8 and TRBJ2-5; maybe TRBD1 (7 bases). The CDR3 has 16 residues. Germline CDR1 reads SGHTS; CDR2 reads YDEGEE. Trimming pared 1 base from V and 6 bases from J, leaving 19 bases between. CDR3 region: CASSLRGGQRGQTQYF. CDR3 DNA sequence: TGTGCCAGCAGCTTGAGAGGGGGGCAAAGGGGGCAGACCCAGTACTTC.

The V call is TRBV6-6, the J call TRBJ2-1; 8 bases map to TRBD2. Looked up from germline, CDR1 is MNHNY and CDR2 is SVGAGI (reference sequence). V dropped 5 bases and J dropped 5; count of bases not matched to a gene: 8. The CDR3 has 15 amino acids. CDR3 DNA: TGTGCCAGCAGTCTCACTAGCGGCTTTAACAATGAGCAGTTCTTC. Its protein is CASSLTSGFNNEQFF.

V and J are TRBV5-1 and TRBJ2-3, with D perhaps matching TRBD2 (6 bases). Germline V lookup: CDR1 SGHRS, CDR2 YFSETQ. Trimming stripped 4 bases from V and 4 bases from J, with 19 bases between. The CDR3 loop spans 16 amino acids. In nucleotides, the CDR3 is TGCGCCAGCAGCCTGGCTAGCGAGTTTTTACCAGATACGCAGTATTTT. Amino acid sequence: CASSLASEFLPDTQYF.

V and J are TRBV6-5 and TRBJ2-7; D unresolved. CDR3 length: 14 residues. V lost 0 bases to trimming and J lost 3 bases, with 9 bases between them. Germline lookup yields CDR1 MNHEY and CDR2 SVGAGI. This CDR3 reads CASSYSRRHYEQYF. The CDR3 DNA sequence: TGTGCCAGCAGTTACTCCCGCAGGCACTACGAGCAGTACTTC.

V and J are TRBV2 and TRBJ1-3; possibly TRBD1 for D (5 bases). The V and J ends lost 0 bases and 3 bases respectively, with 9 bases between them. Germline V CDR1 and CDR2: SNHLY, FYNNEI. The length of the CDR3 is 15 residues. The CDR3 coding sequence is TGTGCCAGCAGTGAAGCGCAGGGTTATGGAAACACCATATATTTT. This translates into CASSEAQGYGNTIYF.

To note about this clone: Its ends do not fully match the called genes, so a read error is possible. The chain is built from TRBV7-9 and TRBJ2-1; TRBD1 is a possible D gene (6 bases). This CDR3 comprises 16 residues. Germline values: CDR1 SEHNR, CDR2 FQNEAQ (reference sequence). The CDR3 region has the DNA TGTGCCGGCAGCTTATTATCGGGGACACAATACAATGAGCAGTTCTTC. Protein: CAGSLLSGTQYNEQFF.

V is TRBV14 and J is TRBJ2-3, with 7 bases that match TRBD2. Germline assignment: CDR1 SGHDN and CDR2 FVKESK. V was clipped by 1 base and J by 2 bases; unmatched bases: 9. The CDR3 runs 17 residues. The DNA for the CDR3 is TGTGCCAGCAGCCAAGGTTACCAACTAGCGCTCACAGATACGCAGTATTTT. Its translation: CASSQGYQLALTDTQYF.

The rearrangement links TRBV30 to TRBJ2-7; TRBD2 might be the D (6 bases). CDR1 is GTSNPN, CDR2 SVGIG, per germline (reference sequence). The CDR3 runs to 12 residues. Trimming left V 1 base short and J 4 bases short, with 8 bases between. CDR3 region: CAWSAAGYEQYF. The CDR3 coding sequence is TGTGCCTGGAGTGCCGCGGGGTACGAGCAGTACTTC.

CDR3 region: CASSQRDRERTF. The CDR3 DNA reads as TGTGCCAGCAGTCAACGGGACAGGGAGCGCACCTTC. The rearrangement uses TRBV6-5 and TRBJ1-2, with 9 bases fitting TRBD1. The CDR3 length is 12 residues. Germline V gene sequence: CDR1 MNHEY, CDR2 SVGAGI. J lost 13 bases, V lost 5 bases, and 8 bases had no gene match.

V usage is TRBV6-1 and J usage is TRBJ2-7; 7 bases align to TRBD1. Germline lookup yields CDR1 MNHNS and CDR2 SASEGT. The CDR3 contains 15 residues. V shed 3 bases and J 4 bases; nucleotides not matched to a gene: 9. The CDR3 spells CASSEAGTESYEQYF. DNA of the CDR3: TGTGCCAGCAGTGAGGCCGGGACAGAAAGTTACGAGCAGTACTTC.